A single sample gave rise to the 16 T cell receptor beta chains below, sequenced in a study of CD4+ T cells in melanoma. Only in-frame clones appear in the TCRdb table, and some are missing; sequencing was by immunoSEQ multiplex PCR. The sample yields about 110,000 clones, approximately 90% seen once. Sequences were obtained from peripheral blood. Every receptor here comes from a human donor with melanoma.

V and J are TRBV19 and TRBJ2-7, with D possibly called TRBD1 or TRBD2 (5 bases each). This CDR3 has 13 residues. V was trimmed by 5 bases and J by 2 bases, leaving 10 bases between them. In germline, CDR1 is LNHDA, CDR2 SQIVND (reference sequence). In DNA form, the CDR3 reads TGTGCCAGTAGTCCCGGGGCCCCCTACGAGCAGTACTTC. Translated: CASSPGAPYEQYF.

This rearrangement joins TRBV7-9 to TRBJ2-7; 9 bases line up with TRBD2. The CDR3 runs 14 residues. Per germline, CDR1 SEHNR and CDR2 FQNEAQ (reference sequence). The V and J ends lost 5 bases and 7 bases, in that order; junction bases with no gene match: 9. This CDR3 reads CASSTGGGAREQYF. Written as DNA, the CDR3 is TGTGCCAGCAGCACAGGCGGGGGGGCGCGGGAGCAGTACTTC. Full variable domain (outside the CDR3, taken from reference TRBV7-9 and TRBJ2-7): DTGVSQNPRHKITKRGQNVTFRCDPISEHNRLYWYRQTLGQGPEFLTYFQNEAQLEKSRLLSDRFSAERPKGSFSTLEIQRTEQGDSAMYLCASSTGGGAREQYFGPGTRLTVT.

The V and J genes are TRBV15 and TRBJ1-2, with D possibly TRBD1 on 5 matching bases. Germline values: CDR1 LNHNV, CDR2 YYDKDF (reference sequence). Trimming removed 3 bases from V and 2 bases from J, with 10 bases in between. CDR3 length equals 14 residues. DNA for the CDR3: TGTGCCACCAGCAGCTTCGGGGCCAACTATGGCTACACCTTC. Protein: CATSSFGANYGYTF.

This chain connects TRBV11-2 to TRBJ2-2; D not certain. V was pared by 5 bases and J by 5 bases, with 9 bases between. Looked up from germline, CDR1 is SGHAT and CDR2 is FQNNGV. This CDR3 is built from 13 residues. The CDR3 region has the DNA TGTGCCAGCAGCCAGTCCCCAACCGGGGAGCTGTTTTTT. Protein: CASSQSPTGELFF.

V gene TRBV18 combines with J gene TRBJ1-1, with unresolved D. With 4 bases removed from V and 13 bases from J, the gap between germline ends came to 16 bases. Germline V gives CDR1 KGHSH, CDR2 LQKENI. The CDR3 length is 12 residues. CDR3 nucleotides: TGTGCCAGCTCACAGATCCACGAGACGCATTTCTTT. Translation: CASSQIHETHFF.

This clone was observed once. This chain links TRBV15 with TRBJ1-1; 7 bases fit TRBD1. From germline, CDR1 is LNHNV and CDR2 YYDKDF (reference sequence). V trimming: 1 base; J trimming: 8 bases; junction bases outside the gene matches: 7. This CDR3 has 14 amino acids. CDR3 nucleotides: TGTGCCACCAGCAGAGTACGGACAGGTATGGAAGCTTTCTTT. Translation: CATSRVRTGMEAFF.

V gene TRBV6-5 combines with J gene TRBJ1-2; unclear D gene. The germline V gene encodes CDR1 MNHEY and CDR2 SVGAGI. V was clipped by 5 bases and J by 4 bases, with 14 bases between them. The CDR3 runs to 14 residues. The CDR3 loop is CASSNPSGLYGYTF. The CDR3 DNA follows: TGTGCCAGCAGTAACCCCAGCGGACTCTATGGCTACACCTTC.

The V gene is TRBV4-2, the J gene TRBJ2-3; the D is unclear. CDR1 and CDR2 from the germline V gene are LGHNA and YNFKEQ. The CDR3 sequence is 14 residues long. Trimming took 1 base from V and 2 from J, leaving 7 bases between them. The CDR3 DNA follows: TGTGCCAGCAGCCAAGTTCACCCCACAGATACGCAGTATTTT. As protein: CASSQVHPTDTQYF.

A note on this clone: Different DNA sequences within this sample yield the same CDR3. The rearrangement links TRBV7-2 to TRBJ2-3; no clear D gene. The germline gives CDR1 SGHTA, CDR2 FQGNSA. V was shortened by 5 bases and J by 0 bases, with 3 bases between the two germline ends. CDR3 length equals 12 residues. For the CDR3, the DNA is TGTGCCAGCAGCCCGAGCACAGATACGCAGTATTTT. It is translated as CASSPSTDTQYF.

The gene calls are TRBV5-5 and TRBJ1-2, with 9 bases identical to TRBD1. The CDR3 contains 15 residues. Trimming at V came to 3 bases and at J to 4 bases, leaving 7 bases not matched to a gene. Germline V lookup: CDR1 SGHKS, CDR2 YYEKEE (reference sequence). The CDR3 sequence: CASSSSGQGTYGYTF. Here the CDR3 DNA reads TGTGCCAGCAGCTCTTCGGGACAGGGCACCTATGGCTACACCTTC. The variable domain in full, with the rest retrieved from reference TRBV5-5 and TRBJ1-2, is DAGVTQSPTHLIKTRGQQVTLRCSPISGHKSVSWYQQVLGQGPQFIFQYYEKEERGRGNFPDRFSARQFPNYSSELNVNALLLGDSALYLCASSSSGQGTYGYTFGSGTRLTVV.

V is TRBV19 and J is TRBJ2-3, with 12 bases lining up with TRBD2. Germline V gene sequence: CDR1 LNHDA, CDR2 SQIVND (reference sequence). This CDR3 is 18 amino acids long. Germline trimming cut 6 bases from V and 4 bases from J; bases unmatched to any gene: 14. CDR3 nucleotide sequence: TGTGCCAGTAGGCGGACTAGCGGGATAAAAAGTTCGGCAGATACGCAGTATTTT. This encodes CASRRTSGIKSSADTQYF.

This rearrangement joins TRBV25-1 to TRBJ2-1; TRBD2 matches at 11 bases. Per germline, CDR1 MGHDK and CDR2 SYGVNS. V lost 8 bases and J lost 4; bases outside the gene matches: 7. The CDR3 runs to 15 residues. The CDR3 loop is CASASGTSGYNEQFF. The CDR3 nucleotides are TGTGCCAGCGCCTCCGGGACTAGCGGATACAATGAGCAGTTCTTC.

The chain is built from TRBV9 and TRBJ2-7; tentatively, D is TRBD2 (6 bases). CDR1 is SGDLS and CDR2 is YYNGEE in the germline V gene. V was pared by 1 base and J by 3 bases, with 14 bases between. CDR3 length: 15 residues. The CDR3 reads CASSVRAGPNYEQYF. In DNA form, the CDR3 reads TGTGCCAGCAGCGTAAGGGCGGGACCCAACTACGAGCAGTACTTC.

V is TRBV5-1 and J is TRBJ2-3, with 12 bases that match TRBD2. Trimming took 0 bases from V and 5 from J; bases not matched to a gene: 4. Germline loops: CDR1 SGHRS, CDR2 YFSETQ. The CDR3 extends over 16 amino acids. CDR3 sequence reads: CASSLGLAGDRDTQYF. The CDR3 DNA sequence: TGCGCCAGCAGCTTGGGACTAGCGGGAGATCGAGATACGCAGTATTTT.

The V call is TRBV28, the J call TRBJ1-3, with TRBD1 matching over 10 bases. Trimming removed 7 bases from V and 3 bases from J; junction bases left unmatched: 18. This CDR3 is built from 19 residues. Per germline, CDR1 MDHEN and CDR2 SYDVKM. The CDR3: CASTQLRTGGILGGNTIYF. The CDR3, as DNA: TGTGCCAGCACCCAACTGAGGACAGGGGGAATTTTAGGTGGAAACACCATATATTTT. Full variable domain (remainder filled in from reference TRBV28 and TRBJ1-3): DVKVTQSSRYLVKRTGEKVFLECVQDMDHENMFWYRQDPGLGLRLIYFSYDVKMKEKGDIPEGYSVSREKKERFSLILESASTNQTSMYLCASTQLRTGGILGGNTIYFGEGSWLTVV.

The chain has TRBV5-1 and TRBJ2-3; TRBD2 matches at 8 bases. CDR1 SGHRS and CDR2 YFSETQ come from the germline V gene. V was clipped by 2 bases and J by 5 bases; unmatched bases: 4. This CDR3 is built from 14 residues. As DNA, the CDR3 is TGCGCCAGCAGCTTTTCTAGCGGGCAAGATACGCAGTATTTT. This sequence encodes CASSFSSGQDTQYF.